This T cell receptor (beta chain) was identified during a study of blood T cell repertoires in COVID-19. Whole-study context: Acute and convalescent COVID-19 samples came from the United States, Italy and Spain.

Ages ranged from about 18 to 89 years, with residence in around 24 US areas. Participants' own reports of clinical history determined their cohort assignment. Profiling relied on immunoSEQ multiplex PCR, and the TCRdb table lists in-frame clones only, not all of them. The sample has 300,000 to 350,000 clones; around nine tenths are singletons. The receptor comes from a woman in her twenties or thirties who had been exposed to COVID-19. The sample taken for sequencing was PBMCs or T cells enriched from blood (not recorded which).

The CDR3 sequence is CASGWDYHNEQFF. Here the CDR3 DNA reads TGTGCTAGTGGTTGGGACTACCACAATGAGCAGTTCTTC. The rearrangement links TRBV12-5 to TRBJ2-1; TRBD2 matches 7 bases. Per germline, CDR1 LGHNT and CDR2 FRNRAP. V shed 4 bases and J 5 bases; nucleotides not matched to a gene: 2. This CDR3 spans 13 amino acids.